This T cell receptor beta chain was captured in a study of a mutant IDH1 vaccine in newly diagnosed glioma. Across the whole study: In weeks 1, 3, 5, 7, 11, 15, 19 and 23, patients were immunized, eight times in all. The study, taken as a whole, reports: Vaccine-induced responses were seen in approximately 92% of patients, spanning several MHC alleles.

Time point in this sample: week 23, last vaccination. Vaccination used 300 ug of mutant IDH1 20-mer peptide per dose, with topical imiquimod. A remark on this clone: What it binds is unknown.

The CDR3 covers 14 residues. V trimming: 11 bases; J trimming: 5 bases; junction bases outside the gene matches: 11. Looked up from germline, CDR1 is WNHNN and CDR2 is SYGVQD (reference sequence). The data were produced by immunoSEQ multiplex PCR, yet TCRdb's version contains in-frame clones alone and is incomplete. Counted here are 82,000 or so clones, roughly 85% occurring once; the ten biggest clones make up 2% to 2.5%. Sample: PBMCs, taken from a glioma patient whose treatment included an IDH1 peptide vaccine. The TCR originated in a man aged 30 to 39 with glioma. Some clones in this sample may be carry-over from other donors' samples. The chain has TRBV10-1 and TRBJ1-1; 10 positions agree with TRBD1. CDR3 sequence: CACGVGTGETEAFF. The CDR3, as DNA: TGCGCCTGCGGGGTAGGGACAGGGGAGACTGAAGCTTTCTTT.